The T cell receptor beta chain described here comes from a study of T-cell reconstitution after alpha-beta-depleted transplantation in children. Molecular barcoding with unique molecular identifiers was used for the TCRbeta library. TCRdb reanalysed the PCR reads using MiXCR and keeps one entry per CDR3 protein. The sample yields 750,000 to 950,000 distinct CDR3 sequences, less than 20% seen once. Concerning this clonotype: Its antigen is currently unknown.

The germline CDR1 and CDR2 sequences are SGHAT and FQNNGV. This CDR3 has 15 residues. V dropped 2 bases and J dropped 4; count of bases not matched to a gene: 5. General study results and limits: When one year had passed after transplant, most T-cell counts and diversity came from newly produced T cells. In patients about two months after transplant, alpha-beta T cells reportedly arose from several hundred expanded graft clones. Where some patients showed high TCRbeta diversity at day 60, it came from recipient T cells and thymic progenitors that had survived.

This sequence was found in a male patient between 5 and 17 years old who had a stem cell transplant for acute lymphoblastic leukemia, so the T cells may come from the graft donor. The sample in question was PBMCs, mostly from graft donor cells, obtained 360 days after TCRalphabeta/CD19-depleted stem cell transplant. The chain has TRBV11-2 and TRBJ2-1; 7 bases line up with TRBD1. The CDR3 here is CASSLLGTAYNEQFF. CDR3 in DNA: TGTGCCAGCAGCTTACTGGGGACAGCTTACAATGAGCAGTTCTTC.